This T cell receptor beta chain was captured by sequencing in a study of T cell responses to AZD1222 COVID-19 vaccine. The study's findings and limits: Only six or seven AZD1222 recipients tested seropositive at baseline. CD4 TCRs covered the whole spike, strongest at regions 160-218 and 743-854.

This clone has more than one count but fewer than ten. Its specificity is not known. Sequencing used immunoSEQ multiplex PCR; TCRdb keeps in-frame clones, though not all of them. This table holds some 14,000 clones, approximately 84% found once. This clonotype originated in an adult who received the AZD1222 COVID-19 vaccine. The sample in question was peripheral blood, obtained 28 days after the second AZD1222 dose.

The CDR3 region has the DNA TGTGCCAGCTGCCCGGAGTTCGAAAAACTGTTTTTT. It encodes CASCPEFEKLFF. The genes are TRBV2 and TRBJ1-4; D gene uncertain. Germline lookup yields CDR1 SNHLY and CDR2 FYNNEI. Deletions cut 8 bases from V and 8 bases from J, with 12 bases between. The CDR3 contains 12 residues.